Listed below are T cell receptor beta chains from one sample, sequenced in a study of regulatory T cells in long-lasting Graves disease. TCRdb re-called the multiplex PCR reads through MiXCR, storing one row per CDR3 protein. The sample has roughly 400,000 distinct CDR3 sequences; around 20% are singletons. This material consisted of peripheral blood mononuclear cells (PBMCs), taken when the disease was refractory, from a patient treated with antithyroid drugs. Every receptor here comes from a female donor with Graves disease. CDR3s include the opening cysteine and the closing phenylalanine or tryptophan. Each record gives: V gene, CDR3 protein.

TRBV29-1,CSMRDRGEKLFF
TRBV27,CASSPGTGVLLGQPQHF
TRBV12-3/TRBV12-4,CASTARGGADTQYF
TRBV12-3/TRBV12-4,CASSLNYYTNTEAFF
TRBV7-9,CASSSPGPWEETQYF
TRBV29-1,CSAVLGATPTGELFF
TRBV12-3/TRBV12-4,CASSFSEPYGYTF
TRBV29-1,CSVEDPDRGGNEQYF
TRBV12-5,CASGIPSYNEQFF
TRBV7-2,CASSFWGGARGQTYEQYF
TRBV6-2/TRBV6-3,CASSYAGTNYGYTF
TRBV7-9,CASSSEGPPDTQYF
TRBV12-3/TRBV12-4,CASSPSWGGVAFNQPQHF
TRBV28,CASRPGGSHSPLHF
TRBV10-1,CASSRGPGELFF
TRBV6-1,CASRTPNGDTQYF
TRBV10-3,CAISEPSGSMNTEAFF